Below are 8 T cell receptor beta chains sequenced from a single sample in a study of cytomegalovirus exposure and HLA in healthy donors. It was with 60 Vbeta and 13 Jbeta primers that the PCR ran. Sequencing used immunoSEQ multiplex PCR; TCRdb keeps in-frame clones, though not all of them. The data show approximately 150,000 clones, with under 70% seen just once and approximately 2.8% held by the top ten. Sequencing was done on a sample of PBMCs. These receptor sequences come from a woman between 35 and 50 years old in good health and CMV-seropositive.

The chain is built from TRBV19 and TRBJ1-1; 7 bases align to TRBD1. The CDR3 is 14 amino acids. Losses at the gene ends were 4 bases for V and 0 bases for J; bases not matched to a gene: 2. Germline CDR1 LNHDA, CDR2 SQIVND (reference sequence). CDR3 sequence: CASSTGQMNTEAFF. CDR3 nucleotides: TGTGCCAGTAGTACGGGACAGATGAACACTGAAGCTTTCTTT.

V is TRBV28 and J is TRBJ1-2; TRBD1 matches 10 bases. V lost 6 bases to trimming and J lost 12 bases; unmatched junction nucleotides: 16. The CDR3 runs 15 residues. Germline-derived CDR1 and CDR2 are MDHEN and SYDVKM. The CDR3 DNA follows: TGTGCCAGCAGAGAATCTGACAGGGGGCGGCTTCTGAACACCTTC. Translating gives CASRESDRGRLLNTF.

The V gene is TRBV10-3, the J gene TRBJ1-3; D call uncertain. This CDR3 is built from 13 residues. Germline CDR1 reads ENHRY; CDR2 reads SYGVKD. Trimming took off 5 bases at V and 4 bases at J, with 9 bases between the two ends. The CDR3 coding sequence is TGTGCCATCAGTAGAGATTTGGGAAACACCATATATTTT. Its translation: CAISRDLGNTIYF.

This chain connects TRBV7-2 to TRBJ1-5, with 7 positions matching TRBD1. The CDR3 covers 14 residues. Losses at the gene ends were 5 bases for V and 3 bases for J; bases not matched to a gene: 4. CDR1 and CDR2 (germline): SGHTA, FQGNSA. CDR3 in amino acids: CASSIQGDNQPQHF. The DNA for the CDR3 is TGTGCCAGCAGCATTCAGGGGGACAATCAGCCCCAGCATTTT. The full variable domain, completed using reference TRBV7-2 and TRBJ1-5, is GAGVSQSPSNKVTEKGKDVELRCDPISGHTALYWYRQSLGQGLEFLIYFQGNSAPDKSGLPSDRFSAERTGGSVSTLTIQRTQQEDSAVYLCASSIQGDNQPQHFGDGTRLSIL.

This chain joins TRBV7-2 and TRBJ2-5; tentative D call: TRBD2 (6 bases). Germline-derived CDR1 and CDR2 are SGHTA and FQGNSA. The CDR3 runs 13 residues. Trimming took 4 bases from V and 7 from J, leaving 13 bases between them. The chain's CDR3 is CASSWVAGGTQYF. The DNA for the CDR3 is TGTGCCAGCAGCTGGGTAGCCGGGGGGACCCAGTACTTC.

The chain uses TRBV7-9 and TRBJ2-7; 11 nucleotides match TRBD1. The CDR3 contains 15 residues. V lost 6 bases and J lost 0; bases outside the gene matches: 4. Germline V gives CDR1 SEHNR, CDR2 FQNEAQ (reference sequence). The CDR3 spells CASRFGTGGSYEQYF. The DNA of the CDR3 is TGTGCCAGCAGGTTCGGGACAGGGGGCTCCTACGAGCAGTACTTC.

Only one count was recorded for this clone. This sequence joins TRBV4-1 and TRBJ2-7; the match to TRBD1 covers 11 bases. From germline, CDR1 is MGHRA and CDR2 YSYEKL. The CDR3 spans 19 residues. Unmatched junction bases numbered 19, after V lost 2 bases and J lost 7 bases. The DNA of the CDR3 is TGCGCCAGCAGCCAAAGAACTCTTATAGGACAGGGGGCCAAGGGAGAGCAGTACTTC. Its protein product is CASSQRTLIGQGAKGEQYF.

The V call is TRBV4-3, the J call TRBJ2-3, with TRBD2 matching 10 bases. The CDR3 length is 17 residues. The V gene end was trimmed by 1 base and the J gene end by 3 bases; junction bases not matched to a gene: 7. From germline, CDR1 is LGHNA and CDR2 YSLEER. This CDR3 is CASSQAASGSVTDTQYF. In nucleotides, the CDR3 is TGCGCCAGCAGCCAAGCGGCTAGCGGGAGCGTAACAGATACGCAGTATTTT.